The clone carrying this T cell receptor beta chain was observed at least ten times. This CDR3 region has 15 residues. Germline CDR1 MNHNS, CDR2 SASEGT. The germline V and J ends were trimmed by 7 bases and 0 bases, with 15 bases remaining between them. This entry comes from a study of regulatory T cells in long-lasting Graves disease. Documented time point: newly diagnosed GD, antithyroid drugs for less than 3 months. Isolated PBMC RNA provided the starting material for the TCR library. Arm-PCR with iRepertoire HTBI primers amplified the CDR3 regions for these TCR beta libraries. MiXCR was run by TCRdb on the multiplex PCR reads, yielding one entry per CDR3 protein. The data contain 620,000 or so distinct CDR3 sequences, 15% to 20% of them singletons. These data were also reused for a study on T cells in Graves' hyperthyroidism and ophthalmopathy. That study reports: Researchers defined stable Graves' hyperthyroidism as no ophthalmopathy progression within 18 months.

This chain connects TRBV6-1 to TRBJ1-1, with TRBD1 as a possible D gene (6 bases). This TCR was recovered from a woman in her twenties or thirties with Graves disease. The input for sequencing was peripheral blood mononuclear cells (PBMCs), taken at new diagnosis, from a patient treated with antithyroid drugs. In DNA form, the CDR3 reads TGTGCCAGCACCCCCGCGACAGGTATGAACACTGAAGCTTTCTTT. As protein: CASTPATGMNTEAFF.